A selection of T cell receptor beta chains follows, all from one sample in a study of cytomegalovirus exposure and HLA in healthy donors. TCRdb's copy holds only in-frame clones and misses some; the assay was immunoSEQ multiplex PCR. The sample totals 120,000 to 150,000 clones. Sequenced sample: PBMCs. These receptors were taken from a man in his forties in good health and CMV-seronegative. Each CDR3 is given with its conserved first and last residue. Each record gives: D gene, J gene, V gene, CDR3 protein, CDR3 DNA. A D gene is named only where the DNA matches it firmly.

. TRBJ1-5 TRBV5-6 CASSLRNRQPQHF TGTGCCAGCAGCTTAAGGAACAGACAGCCCCAGCATTTT
TRBD1 TRBJ2-2 TRBV12-5 CASGLVIITGDTGELFF TGTGCTAGTGGTTTGGTAATAATAACAGGGGACACCGGGGAGCTGTTTTTT
TRBD1 TRBJ1-2 TRBV19 CATPGTPGQKSSNYGYTF TGTGCCACCCCCGGAACCCCGGGACAGAAGTCTTCTAACTATGGCTACACCTTC
. TRBJ1-4 TRBV28 CASSPAGRSLTNEKLFF TGTGCCAGCAGTCCCGCAGGCAGGTCTTTAACTAATGAAAAACTGTTTTTT
. TRBJ2-5 TRBV7-9 CASSLRTEKAETQYF TGTGCCAGCAGCTTACGGACAGAAAAAGCGGAGACCCAGTACTTC
TRBD1 TRBJ2-7 TRBV28 CASSTAGQGGYEQYF TGTGCCAGCAGTACCGCGGGACAGGGCGGGTACGAGCAGTACTTC
TRBD1 TRBJ2-7 TRBV7-8 CASSLRLGQGRGEQYF TGTGCCAGCAGCCTCCGCCTTGGACAGGGGCGAGGAGAGCAGTACTTC
. TRBJ1-1 TRBV20-1 CSAPDKIEAFF TGCAGTGCCCCAGACAAAATTGAAGCTTTCTTT
TRBD1 TRBJ2-1 TRBV9 CASSAGQGANEQFF TGTGCCAGCAGCGCAGGACAGGGGGCCAATGAGCAGTTCTTC
. TRBJ2-3 TRBV6-5 CASSPPPTDTQYF TGTGCCAGCAGCCCTCCTCCTACAGATACGCAGTATTTT
TRBD1 TRBJ1-6 TRBV7-2 CASSLEDRGYSPLHF TGTGCCAGCAGCTTAGAAGACAGGGGATATTCACCCCTCCACTTT
. TRBJ2-1 TRBV7-9 CASSLEAFRQANNEQFF TGTGCCAGCAGCTTAGAAGCTTTTCGACAGGCTAACAATGAGCAGTTCTTC
TRBD1 TRBJ2-5 TRBV29-1 CSTDRGLSEETQYF TGCAGCACAGACAGGGGCCTCTCGGAAGAGACCCAGTACTTC
. TRBJ2-7 TRBV5-6 CASSFTRDSYEQYF TGTGCCAGCAGCTTCACCCGGGACTCCTACGAGCAGTACTTC
TRBD2 TRBJ2-5 TRBV5-3 CARSITGTSKETQYF TGTGCCAGAAGCATTACCGGGACTAGTAAAGAGACCCAGTACTTC
. TRBJ1-1 TRBV5-6 CASSPTLTATNTEAFF TGTGCCAGCAGCCCTACACTGACAGCGACCAACACTGAAGCTTTCTTT
. TRBJ1-1 TRBV6-5 CASSYQMNTEAFF TGTGCCAGCAGTTACCAGATGAACACTGAAGCTTTCTTT
. TRBJ1-1 TRBV7-2 CASSPRGTEAFF TGTGCCAGCAGTCCACGGGGGACTGAAGCTTTCTTT
TRBD1 TRBJ1-6 TRBV11-2 CASSLMDRDNSPLHF TGTGCCAGCAGCTTAATGGACAGGGATAATTCACCCCTCCACTTT
TRBD1 TRBJ1-5 TRBV11-3 CASSLDRIGAGGRNQPQHF TGTGCCAGCAGCTTAGATCGAATTGGGGCAGGGGGACGTAATCAGCCCCAGCATTTT
. TRBJ2-1 TRBV20-1 CSARRDEQFF TGCAGTGCTAGGAGAGATGAGCAGTTCTTC
TRBD2 TRBJ2-7 TRBV4-2 CASSRTSGGVSYEQYF TGTGCCAGCAGCAGAACTAGCGGGGGGGTCTCCTACGAGCAGTACTTC
TRBD2 TRBJ2-3 TRBV6-6 CASINGRGANTDTQYF TGTGCCAGCATAAACGGGCGGGGGGCCAACACAGATACGCAGTATTTT
. TRBJ1-2 TRBV28 CASSLDSEGGYTF TGTGCCAGCAGTTTAGACTCCGAAGGAGGCTACACCTTC
. TRBJ1-2 TRBV7-2 CASSLDSYGYTF TGTGCCAGCAGCTTGGACAGCTATGGCTACACCTTC
TRBD1 TRBJ2-1 TRBV7-6 CASSFGTGSYNEQFF TGTGCCAGCAGCTTCGGGACAGGGTCCTACAATGAGCAGTTCTTC
. TRBJ1-1 TRBV23-1 CASSQWGGRATEAFF TGCGCCAGCAGTCAATGGGGGGGAAGGGCCACTGAAGCTTTCTTT
. TRBJ1-3 TRBV6-5 CASSYRNSGNTIYF TGTGCCAGCAGTTATAGAAACTCTGGAAACACCATATATTTT
TRBD1 TRBJ1-1 TRBV28 CASLNGQGGLLGTEAFF TGTGCCAGCCTAAATGGACAGGGAGGTCTTTTAGGCACTGAAGCTTTCTTT
. TRBJ2-7 TRBV6-5 CASFRTGIGGEQYF TGTGCCAGCTTTAGAACTGGGATAGGGGGCGAGCAGTACTTC
. TRBJ1-2 TRBV4-1 CASSQGQAAGYTF TGCGCCAGCAGCCAAGGACAGGCGGCTGGCTACACCTTC
. TRBJ2-3 TRBV28 CASSTPQGFTDTQYF TGTGCCAGCAGTACTCCACAGGGATTCACAGATACGCAGTATTTT
. TRBJ1-1 TRBV5-4 CASSFARKNTEAFF TGTGCCAGCAGCTTCGCCAGAAAGAACACTGAAGCTTTCTTT
TRBD1 TRBJ2-5 TRBV5-1 CASSIGQGAETQYF TGCGCCAGCAGCATCGGACAGGGGGCGGAGACCCAGTACTTC
TRBD1 TRBJ1-2 TRBV6-5 CASSLTGQTNYGYTF TGTGCCAGCAGCCTTACGGGACAGACTAACTATGGCTACACCTTC
TRBD1 TRBJ1-1 TRBV18 CASSLGTDTEAFF TGTGCCAGCTCACTTGGGACAGACACTGAAGCTTTCTTT
. TRBJ2-1 TRBV12-5 CASGLVQRSNEQFF TGTGCTAGTGGTTTGGTACAGAGAAGCAATGAGCAGTTCTTC
TRBD1 TRBJ2-1 TRBV7-8 CASSRDRGVNEQFF TGTGCCAGCAGCCGGGACAGGGGGGTCAATGAGCAGTTCTTC
TRBD2 TRBJ2-3 TRBV28 CASSFFRGGEGTQYF TGTGCCAGCAGTTTTTTTCGGGGGGGCGAGGGTACGCAGTATTTT
TRBD1 TRBJ1-1 TRBV9 CASSPGDRGAFF TGTGCCAGCAGCCCGGGGGACAGGGGAGCTTTCTTT
. TRBJ2-5 TRBV7-2 CASSFPGGSLQETQYF TGTGCCAGCAGCTTCCCGGGGGGCTCCCTCCAAGAGACCCAGTACTTC
. TRBJ1-2 TRBV6-5 CASSTDRTYGYTF TGTGCCAGCAGTACCGACAGAACCTATGGCTACACCTTC
. TRBJ2-5 TRBV7-6 CASSLGGLETQYF TGTGCCAGCAGCTTAGGAGGGCTTGAGACCCAGTACTTC
. TRBJ2-1 TRBV6-6 CASSLAAGEKKNEQFF TGTGCCAGCAGTTTAGCAGCAGGGGAGAAAAAAAATGAGCAGTTCTTC
. TRBJ1-5 TRBV4-3 CASSYLGEGQPQHF TGCGCCAGCAGCTACTTGGGAGAGGGTCAGCCCCAGCATTTT
TRBD1 TRBJ1-3 TRBV19 CASSGSLVRVPGQSGNTIYF TGTGCCAGTAGTGGCTCCTTAGTGAGGGTTCCGGGACAGTCTGGAAACACCATATATTTT
. TRBJ2-2 TRBV5-4 CASSTLTRGAGELFF TGTGCCAGCAGTACCCTCACCAGGGGGGCCGGGGAGCTGTTTTTT
TRBD1 TRBJ2-2 TRBV7-9 CASSTGQGSGTGELFF TGTGCCAGCAGCACGGGACAGGGATCGGGCACCGGGGAGCTGTTTTTT
. TRBJ1-1 TRBV7-9 CASRLGNTEAFF TGTGCCAGCAGACTCGGGAACACTGAAGCTTTCTTT
TRBD2 TRBJ2-7 TRBV10-2 CASSDSGGYYEQYF TGCGCCAGCAGTGACAGCGGGGGATACTACGAGCAGTACTTC
. TRBJ2-7 TRBV6-4 CASSDRGPNYEQYF TGTGCCAGCAGTGACCGAGGTCCCAACTACGAGCAGTACTTC
TRBD1 TRBJ1-5 TRBV27 CASTTGGSQPQHF TGTGCCAGCACTACAGGGGGCTCTCAGCCCCAGCATTTT
. TRBJ2-7 TRBV6-1 CASSESRWGVSSYEQYF TGTGCCAGCAGTGAAAGCCGGTGGGGGGTCAGCTCCTACGAGCAGTACTTC